Presented here are 32 T cell receptor beta chains from one specimen sequenced in a study of blood T cell repertoires in COVID-19. Here immunoSEQ multiplex PCR was the method, and the copy in TCRdb shows in-frame clones only, minus some. This table has 130,000 or so clones, 70% to 80% appearing once. Sequencing was performed on peripheral blood. The receptors were gathered from a human donor in a cohort sampled during active COVID-19.

The sample holds a few counts of this clone. The gene calls are TRBV28 and TRBJ2-2; D perhaps matches TRBD2 (5 bases). In germline, CDR1 is MDHEN, CDR2 SYDVKM. The CDR3 spans 14 residues. V was cut by 10 bases and J by 0 bases, with 12 bases left in between. The CDR3 DNA reads TGTGCCACTCTAGGGAGCCCGAACACCGGGGAGCTGTTTTTT. It codes for CATLGSPNTGELFF. Full variable domain (outside the CDR3, taken from reference TRBV28 and TRBJ2-2): DVKVTQSSRYLVKRTGEKVFLECVQDMDHENMFWYRQDPGLGLRLIYFSYDVKMKEKGDIPEGYSVSREKKERFSLILESASTNQTSMYLCATLGSPNTGELFFGEGSRLTVL.

The V and J genes are TRBV30 and TRBJ2-1; the match to TRBD2 covers 9 bases. From germline, CDR1 is GTSNPN and CDR2 SVGIG (reference sequence). The CDR3 spans 17 residues. V lost 1 base and J lost 10; bases outside the gene matches: 17. CDR3 residues: CAWSGPPSSGAGAEQFF. The CDR3 DNA sequence: TGTGCCTGGAGTGGGCCACCCTCTAGCGGGGCGGGGGCAGAGCAGTTCTTC.

The genes are TRBV2 and TRBJ2-5, with 8 bases lining up with TRBD2. This CDR3 contains 14 residues. The ends lost 11 bases at V and 1 base at J; junction bases unmatched: 9. Germline CDR1 and CDR2: SNHLY and FYNNEI. The CDR3 loop is CAARRGGIQETQYF. In nucleotides, the CDR3 is TGTGCCGCTCGCCGCGGGGGGATCCAAGAGACCCAGTACTTC.

Worth noting for this clone: Within the sample, other DNA sequences also encode this same CDR3. V gene TRBV9 combines with J gene TRBJ1-2; D unresolved. The CDR3 length is 13 residues. Germline V gives CDR1 SGDLS, CDR2 YYNGEE. Trimming shortened V by 0 bases and J by 1 base, and 4 bases separated the two germline ends. The CDR3: CASSVDSNYGYTF. In DNA form, the CDR3 reads TGTGCCAGCAGCGTAGACAGTAACTATGGCTACACCTTC.

As regards this clone: One junction end disagrees with the germline gene, perhaps due to a read error. The CDR3 DNA follows: TGTGCCAGCAGTTCGGTTGGACTAGCGGGGGTCTTC. It specifies CASSSVGLAGVF. The rearrangement joins TRBV27 to TRBJ2-1, with 13 bases matching TRBD2. CDR1 is MNHEY, CDR2 SMNVEV, per germline (reference sequence). The CDR3 has 12 residues.

The chain combines TRBV30 with TRBJ2-1, with 13 bases lining up with TRBD2. This CDR3 is 16 amino acids long. Germline CDR1 GTSNPN, CDR2 SVGIG (reference sequence). Losses at the gene ends were 1 base for V and 6 bases for J; bases not matched to a gene: 6. The CDR3 is CAWSARTSGGPNEQFF. DNA of the CDR3: TGTGCCTGGAGTGCCCGGACTAGCGGGGGTCCCAATGAGCAGTTCTTC.

J is TRBJ2-4 and V is TRBV27, with 7 bases fitting TRBD1. Germline V gene lookup returns CDR1 MNHEY and CDR2 SMNVEV (reference sequence). Germline trimming cut 8 bases from V and 7 bases from J; bases unmatched to any gene: 14. This CDR3 has 15 amino acids. CDR3 coding DNA: TGTGCCAGCGCCCCGGGTCAGGGGGTAGTGAACATTCAGTACTTC. This encodes CASAPGQGVVNIQYF.

This rearrangement joins TRBV7-2 to TRBJ1-3; no definite D call. Between the trimmed V and J ends, which lost 2 bases and 4 bases, there was a span of 9 bases. Germline V gene data show CDR1 as SGHTA and CDR2 as FQGNSA. The CDR3 runs 14 residues. CDR3 sequence: CASSLRSRGNTIYF. The CDR3 DNA reads TGTGCCAGCAGCTTACGGTCGAGGGGAAACACCATATATTTT.

For the CDR3, the DNA is TGTGCCAGCAGAAACAGGGAGTCTAATGAAAAACTGTTTTTT. It codes for CASRNRESNEKLFF. The V and J genes are TRBV2 and TRBJ1-4; TRBD1 might be the D (6 bases). The CDR3 has 14 amino acids. The germline V and J ends were trimmed by 6 bases and 3 bases, with 11 bases remaining between them. CDR1 and CDR2 from the germline V gene are SNHLY and FYNNEI. The complete variable domain, with remaining parts taken from reference TRBV2 and TRBJ1-4, reads EPEVTQTPSHQVTQMGQEVILRCVPISNHLYFYWYRQILGQKVEFLVSFYNNEISEKSEIFDDQFSVERPDGSNFTLKIRSTKLEDSAMYFCASRNRESNEKLFFGSGTQLSVL.

This chain links TRBV28 with TRBJ1-3; TRBD1 might be the D (5 bases). The CDR3 length is 15 residues. V was trimmed by 6 bases and J by 0 bases, leaving 12 bases between them. Germline V gene sequence: CDR1 MDHEN, CDR2 SYDVKM. CDR3 sequence (DNA): TGTGCCAGCAGGATGCGGGGCATCTCTGGAAACACCATATATTTT. The encoded protein is CASRMRGISGNTIYF.

The chain uses TRBV2 and TRBJ1-3; D is uncertain. In germline, CDR1 is SNHLY, CDR2 FYNNEI. Trimming shortened V by 1 base and J by 0 bases, and 13 bases separated the two germline ends. This CDR3 is built from 17 residues. The CDR3 DNA sequence: TGTGCCAGCAGTGAAGGAGGCCAGCAGAGCTCTGGAAACACCATATATTTT. This gives the protein CASSEGGQQSSGNTIYF.

The chain uses TRBV3-1 (or the pseudogene TRBV3-2) and TRBJ2-5, with TRBD2 matching 10 bases. The CDR3 extends over 16 amino acids. CDR1 and CDR2 from the germline V gene are LGHDT and YNNKEL (reference sequence). With 0 bases clipped from V and 5 bases from J, the junction kept 6 bases outside the gene matches. CDR3 coding DNA: TGTGCCAGCAGCCAAGACCAGGGACTAGCGCGGGAGACCCAGTACTTC. This gives the protein CASSQDQGLARETQYF.

This chain joins TRBV18 and TRBJ2-1, with TRBD1 matching over 9 bases. The CDR3 is 17 amino acids. Trimming cost V 0 bases and J 2 bases; bases outside gene matches: 5. Germline-derived CDR1 and CDR2 are KGHSH and LQKENI. CDR3 loop: CASSPPRTGAAYNEQFF. For the CDR3, the DNA is TGTGCCAGCTCACCACCGAGGACAGGGGCGGCCTACAATGAGCAGTTCTTC.

This clone has just one count. The CDR3 DNA sequence: TGTGCCAGCAGTTTAGTCTCGGGCGGGGAGCAGTTCTTC. Amino acid sequence: CASSLVSGGEQFF. The chain joins TRBV28 to TRBJ2-1; D perhaps matches TRBD2 (5 bases). V dropped 2 bases and J dropped 10 bases, with 12 bases sitting between them. The V gene's germline CDR1 is MDHEN and CDR2 SYDVKM. The CDR3 covers 13 residues.

The chain employs TRBV6-6 and TRBJ2-6, with TRBD1 as a possible D gene (6 bases). CDR1 is MNHNY and CDR2 is SVGAGI in the germline V gene (reference sequence). Trimming took 6 bases from V and 2 from J, leaving 11 bases between them. This CDR3 is 15 amino acids long. CDR3 sequence: CASRSAGAGANVLTF. The CDR3 region has the DNA TGTGCCAGCAGATCCGCAGGGGCTGGGGCCAACGTCCTGACTTTC.

The gene calls are TRBV15 and TRBJ1-2; 8 nucleotides match TRBD1. This CDR3 is 17 amino acids long. V gave up 3 bases and J gave up 4 bases; unmatched junction bases: 13. CDR1 is LNHNV and CDR2 is YYDKDF in the germline V gene (reference sequence). The CDR3 here is CATSSRNGQGLGYGYTF. The CDR3, as DNA: TGTGCCACCAGCAGCCGGAACGGACAGGGATTAGGCTATGGCTACACCTTC. Filled out from reference TRBV15 and TRBJ1-2, the complete variable domain reads DAMVIQNPRYQVTQFGKPVTLSCSQTLNHNVMYWYQQKSSQAPKLLFHYYDKDFNNEADTPDNFQSRRPNTSFCFLDIRSPGLGDTAMYLCATSSRNGQGLGYGYTFGSGTRLTVV.

The chain carries TRBV6-5 and TRBJ2-2; 8 bases match TRBD1. The germline V gene has CDR1 MNHEY and CDR2 SVGAGI. This CDR3 region has 14 residues. The V and J ends lost 7 bases and 3 bases, in that order; junction bases with no gene match: 4. DNA of the CDR3: TGTGCCAGCACCGGACAGGGAGACACCGGGGAGCTGTTTTTT. Translating gives CASTGQGDTGELFF.

This clone was detected once. The rearrangement links TRBV19 to TRBJ2-7; 8 bases line up with TRBD1. This CDR3 region has 13 residues. Trimming at V came to 10 bases and at J to 7 bases, leaving 12 bases not matched to a gene. Germline lookup yields CDR1 LNHDA and CDR2 SQIVND (reference sequence). The CDR3 protein is CATKRQGAEEQYF. For the CDR3, the DNA is TGTGCCACAAAAAGGCAGGGGGCGGAAGAGCAGTACTTC. Full variable domain (rest looked up from reference TRBV19 and TRBJ2-7): DGGITQSPKYLFRKEGQNVTLSCEQNLNHDAMYWYRQDPGQGLRLIYYSQIVNDFQKGDIAEGYSVSREKKESFPLTVTSAQKNPTAFYLCATKRQGAEEQYFGPGTRLTVT.

V usage is TRBV9 and J usage is TRBJ2-1, with 15 bases that match TRBD2. In germline, CDR1 is SGDLS, CDR2 YYNGEE. The CDR3 has 19 amino acids. J was trimmed by 1 base and V by 4 bases; bases with no gene match: 9. CDR3 in amino acids: CASSQDGLAGGPSYNEQFF. The DNA for the CDR3 is TGTGCCAGCAGCCAGGATGGACTAGCGGGAGGGCCTTCCTACAATGAGCAGTTCTTC.

This chain joins TRBV19 and TRBJ2-2, with 10 bases aligning to TRBD2. CDR1 is LNHDA, CDR2 SQIVND, per germline (reference sequence). J gave up 2 bases and V 7 bases, and 4 bases lay outside the gene matches. This CDR3 is 15 amino acids long. CDR3 protein: CASTGTSVNTGELFF. The CDR3 DNA is TGTGCCAGTACTGGGACTAGCGTCAACACCGGGGAGCTGTTTTTT.

The chain couples TRBV7-9 to TRBJ2-5, with TRBD1 matching 7 bases. CDR1 and CDR2 (germline): SEHNR, FQNEAQ (reference sequence). Losses at the gene ends were 3 bases for V and 2 bases for J; bases not matched to a gene: 3. This CDR3 spans 14 amino acids. As DNA, the CDR3 is TGTGCCAGCAGCTTTGACAGGGTACAAGAGACCCAGTACTTC. The encoded protein is CASSFDRVQETQYF.

This clone was seen only once. The V and J genes are TRBV11-2 and TRBJ2-1; 10 bases match TRBD1. Germline CDR1 reads SGHAT; CDR2 reads FQNNGV. This CDR3 contains 15 residues. The V gene end was trimmed by 4 bases and the J gene end by 9 bases; junction bases not matched to a gene: 9. Written as DNA, the CDR3 is TGTGCCAGCAGCTCGGGACAGGGGCCCGATGGTGAGCAGTTCTTC. Its protein is CASSSGQGPDGEQFF.

The V gene is TRBV6-1, the J gene TRBJ2-5, with 9 nucleotides matching TRBD1. CDR1 and CDR2 from the germline V gene are MNHNS and SASEGT. The CDR3 is 17 residues long. V gave up 3 bases and J gave up 5 bases; unmatched junction bases: 13. In DNA form, the CDR3 reads TGTGCCAGCAGTGATGTCCCGGGACAGGGTCTGAAGGAGACCCAGTACTTC. It codes for CASSDVPGQGLKETQYF.

This chain connects TRBV7-2 to TRBJ2-5, with TRBD2 matching over 10 bases. The V and J ends lost 5 bases and 5 bases, in that order; junction bases with no gene match: 8. Looked up from germline, CDR1 is SGHTA and CDR2 is FQGNSA. This CDR3 comprises 15 residues. CDR3 in amino acids: CASSPESGRGETQYF. CDR3 nucleotides: TGTGCCAGCAGCCCAGAGAGCGGGAGGGGTGAGACCCAGTACTTC.

The V call is TRBV29-1, the J call TRBJ2-7; TRBD1 matches 8 bases. The CDR3 consists of 16 residues. Trimming at V came to 0 bases and at J to 3 bases, leaving 10 bases not matched to a gene. Per the germline V gene, CDR1 is SQVTM and CDR2 is ANQGSEA. The DNA for the CDR3 is TGCAGCGTTGAAGAAGTGGCCCGGACAGGGAGCTACGAGCAGTACTTC. It codes for CSVEEVARTGSYEQYF.

In this sample, this clone turned up a few times. The chain combines TRBV4-2 with TRBJ1-4, with 7 nucleotides matching TRBD1. The germline V gene encodes CDR1 LGHNA and CDR2 YNFKEQ. This CDR3 is 14 amino acids long. With 4 bases clipped from V and 6 bases from J, the junction kept 5 bases outside the gene matches. CDR3 sequence: CASSRRGQDEKLFF. The CDR3 nucleotides are TGTGCCAGCAGCCGGAGGGGGCAGGATGAAAAACTGTTTTTT.

The chain combines TRBV5-1 with TRBJ1-4; 9 bases match TRBD1. The CDR3 extends over 17 amino acids. The V segment lost 0 bases and the J segment 6 bases; nucleotides outside the gene matches: 9. CDR1 and CDR2 (germline): SGHRS, YFSETQ. The chain's CDR3 is CASSLGPRDRVHEKLFF. The CDR3 DNA is TGCGCCAGCAGCTTGGGGCCCCGGGACAGGGTTCATGAAAAACTGTTTTTT.

Of note for this clone: At the DNA level, this CDR3 is encoded by other sequences in the same sample as well. This chain joins TRBV7-2 and TRBJ1-1; TRBD1 agrees at 9 bases. The germline V gene has CDR1 SGHTA and CDR2 FQGNSA. Germline trimming cut 4 bases from V and 2 bases from J; bases unmatched to any gene: 2. The CDR3 spans 14 residues. CDR3 coding DNA: TGTGCCAGCAGCTGGGGACAGGGAAACACTGAAGCTTTCTTT. Amino acid sequence: CASSWGQGNTEAFF.

The rearrangement joins TRBV5-1 to TRBJ1-1; 9 bases line up with TRBD1. The CDR3 has 15 amino acids. V trimming: 0 bases; J trimming: 6 bases; junction bases outside the gene matches: 6. Looked up from germline, CDR1 is SGHRS and CDR2 is YFSETQ. CDR3 sequence: CASSLAKGTGSEAFF. As DNA, the CDR3 is TGCGCCAGCAGCTTGGCGAAAGGGACAGGGTCTGAAGCTTTCTTT.

V is TRBV28 and J is TRBJ2-7, with 7 bases matching TRBD1. Germline lookup yields CDR1 MDHEN and CDR2 SYDVKM. This CDR3 contains 16 residues. The junction had 14 bases not matched to a gene; V was cut back by 4 bases and J by 5 bases. The CDR3 loop is CASSSPGQDSFNEQYF. DNA of the CDR3: TGTGCCAGCAGTTCCCCTGGACAGGATTCCTTTAACGAGCAGTACTTC.

This sequence joins TRBV10-3 and TRBJ1-4; the match to TRBD1 covers 9 bases. CDR3 length: 15 residues. The V gene's germline CDR1 is ENHRY and CDR2 SYGVKD. V dropped 6 bases and J dropped 7; count of bases not matched to a gene: 9. The CDR3 protein is CAISPTGGAGEKLFF. The CDR3 bases are TGTGCCATCAGCCCAACAGGGGGCGCGGGTGAAAAACTGTTTTTT.

The J gene is TRBJ2-1, the V gene TRBV9; 7 bases are shared with TRBD2. CDR3 length: 15 amino acids. Germline CDR1 and CDR2: SGDLS and YYNGEE. V lost 0 bases and J lost 7; bases outside the gene matches: 7. The CDR3, as DNA: TGTGCCAGCAGCGTAGACTGGCGGGAGATGAATGAGCAGTTCTTC. Protein sequence: CASSVDWREMNEQFF.